This TCR beta chain stems from a study of blood T cell repertoires in COVID-19 (dated by TCRdb to about 2020). About the full investigation: The collaborator samples originated in the United States, Italy and Spain and spanned the acute and convalescent phases of COVID-19. A freely available public database, intended as a resource for researchers studying the immune response to SARS-CoV-2, is where the repertoires were released. Deeply sampled blood TCRbeta repertoires from subjects exposed to, actively infected with, or recovered from COVID-19 were included in the dataset. Samples were obtained from the ongoing ImmuneRACE study (first 160 participants) and from approximately 1,200 subjects provided by 6 global collaborators. HLA class I and class II types, where available, came from metadata supplied by the sample provider rather than from assay-based typing. The material from the prospective study consisted of cDNA or gDNA derived from T cells, B-cell-depleted T cells, or PBMCs. Sample metadata almost always included a de-identified subject ID, COVID-19 status, age in years and sex. What the work shows at the level of the full study, not this receptor alone: The quantity of clinical and demographic metadata differed by source and by participant and was supplied without curation.

Points on this clone: The specificity of this receptor is unknown. Per-nucleotide qualities are absent, and no much larger clonotype sits a single base away.

The CDR3 covers 14 residues, taking in both the cysteine and the phenylalanine. This entry keeps only the CDR3 DNA: 42 bases, framed from base 1. V is reduced by 0 bases and J by 5 bases, leaving a spacing of 8 bases between them. The CDR1 and CDR2 encoded by the germline V gene are LGHNA and YNFKEQ. One collaborating source in Seattle enrolled patients while the patients were actively infected and followed the patients over time throughout the course of disease. The collaborating institutions used their own protocols to collect whole blood in K2EDTA tubes. For TCRbeta analysis, collaborator samples were shipped as frozen whole blood, as isolated PBMCs, or as DNA extracted from either sample type. TCRbeta CDR3 regions were amplified from genomic DNA using the immunoSEQ Assay, a bias-controlled multiplex PCR. For the original study's pipeline: The number of nucleated cells in each sample was estimated by amplification of reference gene primers within the assay. Sequence reads were collapsed and filtered to measure the absolute abundance of every unique TCRbeta CDR3 rearrangement. Productive Simpson clonality was computed per sample as the square root of Simpson's diversity index over productive rearrangements. This is the immuneACCESS table as TCRdb keeps it, with only in-frame sequences that have V and J called. A part of the clones is gone; compared with another copy, unresolved V genes explain less than half, and the rest is unexplained. The V and J calls and clone size are taken from that table; D and trimming were inferred from the DNA. Here the sample has roughly 410,000 clones; around 87% occur a single time. The leading ten clones occupy about 2.3% of the sample.

The sequence derives from an older woman with COVID-19, enrolled during active disease. Material for sequencing was peripheral blood. The chain is assembled from TRBV4-2 and TRBJ1-3; D gene: possibly TRBD1, on 5 matching bases. The DNA sequence follows: TGTGCCAGCAGCCAAGATAAGGGGCGAAACACCATATATTTT. It translates to CASSQDKGRNTIYF.